These 26 T cell receptor beta chains were sequenced from one sample in a study of CD8 T cells in ankylosing spondylitis (dated by TCRdb to 2016 to 2017). General findings and caveats noted by the study authors: Blood from ankylosing spondylitis patients appeared to be characterized by a TCR beta motif composed of 7 to 9 highly homologous amino acid variants.

Library preparation employed 5' RACE. Sequencing was carried out with an Illumina HiSeq 2500. TCRdb trimmed public reads at Q25 via fastp, called clones via MiXCR and kept in-frame beta chains. Rows are unified per CDR3 protein, each entry keeping the most common DNA and genes. Recorded for this sample are roughly 470,000 distinct CDR3 sequences; roughly 25% of them occurred a single time. The ten largest clones add up to 0.75% to 0.9% of the sample. No antigens are known for them. Sample: blood, either unsorted or a sorted T cell fraction (not recorded which). The receptors shown here come from a male donor with ankylosing spondylitis.

The chain has TRBV20-1 and TRBJ2-3; maybe TRBD2 (6 bases). The germline V gene has CDR1 DFQATT and CDR2 SNEGSKA (reference sequence). This CDR3 comprises 16 residues. V lost 1 base, J lost 9 bases, and 23 bases lay in between. The CDR3 nucleotides read TGCAGTGCTAGAGGGGGGTTTACGGGCACCGGAGGGACGCAGTATTTT. Translated, it gives CSARGGFTGTGGTQYF.

This clonotype occurred a few times. DNA of the CDR3: TGTGCCACCGGAGTTGGGTCCTACAATGAGCAGTTCTTC. Its protein product is CATGVGSYNEQFF. The chain uses TRBV24-1 and TRBJ2-1, with D unresolved. V was shortened by 9 bases and J by 1 base, with 9 bases between the two germline ends. Germline V gene sequence: CDR1 KGHDR, CDR2 SFDVKD. CDR3 length: 13 amino acids.

A few counts support this clonotype. The chain has TRBV4-1 and TRBJ1-2, with TRBD1 matching over 10 bases. Germline CDR1 is MGHRA and CDR2 is YSYEKL. V shed 3 bases and J 4 bases; nucleotides not matched to a gene: 5. This CDR3 contains 15 residues. The CDR3 protein is CASSQTGGSSYGYTF. The CDR3 region has the DNA TGCGCCAGCAGCCAGACAGGGGGCTCTAGCTATGGCTACACCTTC.

The chain carries TRBV10-3 and TRBJ2-2; 7 nucleotides line up with TRBD2. This CDR3 is 16 amino acids long. Looked up from germline, CDR1 is ENHRY and CDR2 is SYGVKD. With 2 bases clipped from V and 2 bases from J, the junction kept 5 bases outside the gene matches. Here the CDR3 DNA reads TGTGCCATCAGTGAGCCGGGCGGGGGAAACACCGGGGAGCTGTTTTTT. As protein: CAISEPGGGNTGELFF.

The table lists this clonotype with a few counts. The chain recombines TRBV7-9 with TRBJ2-2, with D possibly TRBD2 on 5 matching bases. This CDR3 region has 16 residues. Germline V gene sequence: CDR1 SEHNR, CDR2 FQNEAQ (reference sequence). The V end lost 5 bases, the J end lost 2 bases, and 15 bases lay between the germline ends. The CDR3 DNA reads as TGTGCCAGCAGCCATTCCCTTAGCGCTAACACCGGGGAGCTGTTTTTT. Translating it yields CASSHSLSANTGELFF.

This chain uses TRBV9 with TRBJ2-1; D is possibly TRBD2 (5 bases). V gave up 4 bases and J gave up 9 bases, with 14 bases separating them. CDR1 is SGDLS, CDR2 YYNGEE, per germline. This CDR3 is built from 13 residues. Written as DNA, the CDR3 is TGTGCCAGCAGCTCTTCATTCGGAGGTGAGCAGTTCTTC. Protein sequence: CASSSSFGGEQFF.

This clonotype was counted between two and nine times. This chain joins TRBV20-1 and TRBJ1-1; no definite D call. This CDR3 contains 14 residues. Trimming removed 2 bases at V and 3 bases at J, with 13 bases between. Germline CDR1 reads DFQATT; CDR2 reads SNEGSKA (reference sequence). For the CDR3, the DNA is TGCAGTGCTAGAAGCTTTATGGTGTACACTGAAGCTTTCTTT. Amino acid sequence: CSARSFMVYTEAFF.

The chain carries TRBV20-1 and TRBJ2-1; TRBD2 matches 12 bases. V trimming: 5 bases; J trimming: 14 bases; junction bases outside the gene matches: 7. Germline V gene sequence: CDR1 DFQATT, CDR2 SNEGSKA (reference sequence). This CDR3 region has 12 residues. The CDR3 nucleotides read TGCAGTGCTCAGCTAGCGGGAGGGGGCAAGTTCTTC. It specifies CSAQLAGGGKFF.

This clonotype has a handful of counts. The V gene is TRBV3-1, the J gene TRBJ2-5; 9 bases align to TRBD2. The CDR3 extends over 14 amino acids. CDR1 is LGHDT and CDR2 is YNNKEL in the germline V gene (reference sequence). Germline trimming cut 7 bases from V and 5 bases from J; bases unmatched to any gene: 8. CDR3 in amino acids: CASTSSGMYETQYF. The CDR3 region has the DNA TGTGCCAGCACGTCTAGCGGGATGTATGAGACCCAGTACTTC.

V usage is TRBV12-3 or TRBV12-4 and J usage is TRBJ1-1, with D perhaps matching TRBD1 (5 bases). This CDR3 contains 15 residues. Trimming pared 5 bases from V and 1 base from J, leaving 14 bases between. This chain's CDR3 is CASSLRGSANTEAFF. The DNA for the CDR3 is TGTGCCAGCAGTCTAAGGGGCAGCGCGAACACTGAAGCTTTCTTT.

The chain recombines TRBV2 with TRBJ2-7; no clear D. CDR3 length equals 13 residues. V lost 6 bases, J lost 1 base, and 10 bases lay in between. The germline CDR1 and CDR2 sequences are SNHLY and FYNNEI. The CDR3 protein is CASRRHPSYEQYV. CDR3 coding DNA: TGTGCCAGCAGGCGACACCCATCCTACGAGCAGTACGTC.

This clonotype has ten or more counts. This rearrangement joins TRBV5-1 to TRBJ2-2; TRBD1 matches 8 bases. CDR3 size: 14 residues. The V and J ends lost 4 bases and 3 bases, in that order; junction bases with no gene match: 2. Per germline, CDR1 SGHRS and CDR2 YFSETQ. The CDR3 is CASSTTGDTGELFF. The CDR3 nucleotides are TGCGCCAGCAGCACGACAGGGGACACCGGGGAGCTGTTTTTT. The full variable domain, completed using reference TRBV5-1 and TRBJ2-2, is KAGVTQTPRYLIKTRGQQVTLSCSPISGHRSVSWYQQTPGQGLQFLFEYFSETQRNKGNFPGRFSGRQFSNSRSEMNVSTLELGDSALYLCASSTTGDTGELFFGEGSRLTVL.

This clonotype was seen only a few times. The chain recombines TRBV5-5 with TRBJ2-1; D remains ambiguous. The CDR3 totals 15 residues. V lost 4 bases and J lost 8, with 19 bases in between. Germline V gene lookup returns CDR1 SGHKS and CDR2 YYEKEE (reference sequence). The CDR3 region has the DNA TGTGCCAGCAGCCCCCACTCAGTGGGCTGGGATGAGCAGTTCTTC. This codes for CASSPHSVGWDEQFF.

This clonotype has just a few counts. The chain recombines TRBV20-1 with TRBJ2-1; no firm D call. The CDR3 runs 13 residues. Germline CDR1 reads DFQATT; CDR2 reads SNEGSKA (reference sequence). V lost 3 bases, J lost 0 bases, and 6 bases lay in between. CDR3 coding DNA: TGCAGTGCTAGCGAAAGCTCCTACAATGAGCAGTTCTTC. This encodes CSASESSYNEQFF.

This rearrangement joins TRBV24-1 to TRBJ2-1, with D perhaps TRBD2 (5 bases). The germline gives CDR1 KGHDR, CDR2 SFDVKD. V lost 1 base and J lost 11, with 8 bases in between. There are 12 residues in the CDR3. CDR3 loop: CATSDFGEKQFF. The CDR3 DNA is TGTGCCACCAGTGATTTCGGGGAGAAGCAGTTCTTC.

In this sample, this clonotype turned up a few times. The chain carries TRBV29-1 and TRBJ2-3, with no clear D. Per the germline V gene, CDR1 is SQVTM and CDR2 is ANQGSEA. V was pared by 7 bases and J by 5 bases, with 10 bases between. This CDR3 region has 11 residues. The CDR3 DNA sequence: TGCAGCGGCCTGAGAGGAGATACGCAGTATTTT. Amino acid sequence: CSGLRGDTQYF.

The V call is TRBV29-1, the J call TRBJ2-1; D is perhaps TRBD2 (5 bases). This CDR3 spans 15 amino acids. V lost 5 bases, J lost 7 bases, and 21 bases lay in between. Germline CDR1 SQVTM, CDR2 ANQGSEA. CDR3 DNA: TGCAGCGTTAGCCCCCGGCGGGTTGGGATGAATGAGCAGTTCTTC. As protein: CSVSPRRVGMNEQFF.

This clonotype was counted only a few times. This chain's CDR3 is CASSSWENQPQHF. DNA for the CDR3: TGTGCCAGCAGCTCCTGGGAAAATCAGCCCCAGCATTTT. The chain recombines TRBV6-2 or TRBV6-3 with TRBJ1-5; D gene ambiguous. This CDR3 region has 13 residues. CDR1 MNHEY and CDR2 SVGEGT come from the germline V gene. V was clipped by 6 bases and J by 4 bases, with 10 bases between them.

In this sample, this clonotype turned up a few times. The CDR3 region is CASSRSLHQETQYF. The CDR3 coding sequence is TGCGCCAGCAGCCGGTCGCTACACCAAGAGACCCAGTACTTC. The chain carries TRBV5-1 and TRBJ2-5; D call uncertain. CDR3 length: 14 residues. Trimming pared 4 bases from V and 0 bases from J, leaving 10 bases between. Germline assignment: CDR1 SGHRS and CDR2 YFSETQ.

V and J are TRBV27 and TRBJ1-5; D gene uncertain. The CDR3 loop spans 14 amino acids. Germline-derived CDR1 and CDR2 are MNHEY and SMNVEV (reference sequence). Trimming left V 4 bases short and J 1 base short, with 8 bases between. The CDR3, as DNA: TGTGCCAGCAGTTCGACTTCGAGCAATCAGCCCCAGCATTTT. This gives the protein CASSSTSSNQPQHF.

This clonotype was found a few times. The chain recombines TRBV20-1 with TRBJ2-1; 12 bases fit TRBD2. After removal of 6 bases from V and 7 bases from J, the junction contained 7 bases not matched to a gene. Germline-derived CDR1 and CDR2 are DFQATT and SNEGSKA (reference sequence). This CDR3 comprises 14 residues. The CDR3 DNA follows: TGCAGTGCCAACCTAGCGGGAGGGAGTAATGAGCAGTTCTTC. This gives the protein CSANLAGGSNEQFF.

The V and J genes are TRBV5-8 and TRBJ2-1, with unresolved D. The V end lost 3 bases, the J end lost 6 bases, and 10 bases lay between the germline ends. The CDR3 length is 13 residues. Germline CDR1 is SGHTS and CDR2 is YDEGEE. As DNA, the CDR3 is TGTGCCAGCAGCTCCGAGACACGCAATGAGCAGTTCTTC. Protein: CASSSETRNEQFF.

The chain uses TRBV14 and TRBJ1-3, with D unresolved. CDR1 SGHDN and CDR2 FVKESK come from the germline V gene. The V end lost 8 bases, the J end lost 0 bases, and 8 bases lay between the germline ends. The CDR3 loop spans 13 amino acids. The CDR3 DNA sequence: TGTGCCAGCGAAGACAACTCTGGAAACACCATATATTTT. It is translated as CASEDNSGNTIYF.

V is TRBV5-1 and J is TRBJ2-3; D gene unclear. The CDR3 consists of 13 residues. V lost 7 bases, J lost 0 bases, and 9 bases lay in between. CDR1 is SGHRS and CDR2 is YFSETQ in the germline V gene. The CDR3 protein is CASFDGSTDTQYF. CDR3 DNA: TGCGCCAGCTTTGATGGCAGCACAGATACGCAGTATTTT.

V and J are TRBV29-1 and TRBJ2-2; TRBD1 agrees at 8 bases. This CDR3 has 14 residues. V lost 4 bases to trimming and J lost 4 bases; unmatched junction nucleotides: 5. CDR1 and CDR2 from the germline V gene are SQVTM and ANQGSEA. Here the CDR3 reads CSVGGDRFTGELFF. The CDR3, as DNA: TGCAGCGTTGGGGGGGACAGGTTCACCGGGGAGCTGTTTTTT.

The rearrangement joins TRBV12-3 or TRBV12-4 to TRBJ2-7, with D uncertain. This CDR3 has 15 amino acids. The V end was cut by 1 base, the J end by 3 bases, with 13 bases between. The CDR3 loop reads CASSLGFARHYEQYV. As DNA, the CDR3 is TGTGCCAGCAGTTTAGGGTTCGCACGACACTACGAGCAGTACGTC.